In its sample, the clone carrying this T cell receptor (beta chain) was seen a few times. Its target is unknown. CDR1 and CDR2 (germline): SGHRS, YFSETQ. V gave up 0 bases and J gave up 6 bases, with 9 bases separating them. The CDR3 sequence is 14 residues long. Investigators reverse transcribed all isolated RNA, so they sequenced expressed TCRB transcripts. Sequencing used immunoSEQ multiplex PCR; TCRdb keeps in-frame clones, though not all of them. The sample carries some 640,000 clones, roughly 13% recorded once. The entry originates in a study of beta chain features in type 1 diabetes. Study results and caveats: Shorter TCRB CDR3s, moderately but significantly so, were found in Type 1 diabetes patients in all four CD4+ subsets.

The specimen sequenced was naive CD4+ T cells from blood. The chain recombines TRBV5-1 with TRBJ1-4; D is ambiguous. The origin of this receptor is a man younger than 35 with type 1 diabetes. The CDR3 protein is CASSLGTTDEKLFF. The CDR3 DNA sequence: TGCGCCAGCAGCTTGGGCACGACCGATGAAAAACTGTTTTTT. Full variable domain (missing parts from reference TRBV5-1 and TRBJ1-4): KAGVTQTPRYLIKTRGQQVTLSCSPISGHRSVSWYQQTPGQGLQFLFEYFSETQRNKGNFPGRFSGRQFSNSRSEMNVSTLELGDSALYLCASSLGTTDEKLFFGSGTQLSVL.